The 5 T cell receptor beta chains presented below share a single source sample, sequenced in a study of T-cell memory formation after mild COVID-19. Via MiXCR, TCRdb re-called the 5' RACE reads, giving one row per CDR3 protein. This table has more than 250,000 distinct CDR3 sequences, around 16% appearing once. What was sequenced was PBMCs or a T cell subset sorted from them (not recorded which). These receptors came from a man younger than 35 who had mild COVID-19 (a few samples of this study predate the infection). Cell type and time point are not known.

In this sample, this clonotype turned up a few times. The chain couples TRBV29-1 to TRBJ2-3, with 7 bases fitting TRBD1. Trimming at V came to 6 bases and at J to 4 bases, leaving 7 bases not matched to a gene. In germline, CDR1 is SQVTM, CDR2 ANQGSEA. The CDR3 has 13 residues. The CDR3 coding sequence is TGCAGCGTAGTGAGGCAGGGGGCAGATACGCAGTATTTT. It translates to CSVVRQGADTQYF.

The chain employs TRBV4-1 and TRBJ1-1, with unresolved D. Between the trimmed V and J ends, which lost 7 bases and 2 bases, there was a span of 8 bases. The CDR3 covers 12 residues. Per germline, CDR1 MGHRA and CDR2 YSYEKL. CDR3 sequence: CASKGRNTEAFF. CDR3 nucleotide sequence: TGCGCCAGCAAGGGTCGTAACACTGAAGCTTTCTTT.

This clonotype was picked up a small number of times. The CDR3 nucleotides read TGTGCCAGCAGTTCGGGGACCTCTGGAAACACCATATATTTT. It specifies CASSSGTSGNTIYF. The chain is built from TRBV28 and TRBJ1-3, with D possibly being TRBD1 (5 bases). Germline V CDR1 and CDR2: MDHEN, SYDVKM. V lost 4 bases, J lost 0 bases, and 7 bases lay in between. This CDR3 has 14 amino acids.

This chain uses TRBV6-5 with TRBJ2-7; D unresolved. This CDR3 comprises 13 residues. CDR1 MNHEY and CDR2 SVGAGI come from the germline V gene. CDR3 sequence reads: CARSYNREHEQYV. Here the CDR3 DNA reads TGTGCCAGAAGTTACAACCGAGAGCACGAGCAGTACGTC.

This clonotype showed up just a few times. The CDR3 loop reads CASRQLGGKGYTF. The DNA for the CDR3 is TGTGCCAGCAGGCAATTGGGGGGAAAAGGCTACACCTTC. The chain employs TRBV7-9 and TRBJ1-2; perhaps TRBD1 as D (5 bases). Looked up from germline, CDR1 is SEHNR and CDR2 is FQNEAQ (reference sequence). The CDR3 is 13 amino acids. V was shortened by 6 bases and J by 8 bases, with 16 bases between the two germline ends.